Below are 14 T cell receptor beta chains sequenced from a single sample in a study of radiotherapy plus CTLA-4 blockade in lung cancer (dated by TCRdb to between 2017 and 2018). Library preparation employed the immunoSEQ multiplex PCR assay. This immuneACCESS table, as held by TCRdb, lists in-frame sequences with V and J called but not all clones. Of the missing ones, under half trace to an unresolved V gene in checked studies; the others have no known cause. Within this sample are tens of thousands of clones, with about 83% of them counted one time only. Around 4.4% of the sample rests with the top ten. The specimen was peripheral blood, collected from a patient treated with radiotherapy plus ipilimumab. The receptors originated from a human donor with non-small cell lung cancer whose response to radiotherapy plus ipilimumab could not be evaluated.

This chain joins TRBV5-6 and TRBJ1-5; tentative D call: TRBD1 (6 bases). V lost 4 bases and J lost 7, with 12 bases in between. Per germline, CDR1 SGHDT and CDR2 YYEEEE. The CDR3 covers 13 residues. CDR3 in amino acids: CASSQTGGQPQHF. DNA for the CDR3: TGTGCCAGCAGCCAGACAGGAGGACAGCCCCAGCATTTT.

The chain couples TRBV29-1 to TRBJ1-2; 9 bases map to TRBD1. Looked up from germline, CDR1 is SQVTM and CDR2 is ANQGSEA. The CDR3 extends over 14 amino acids. With 7 bases clipped from V and 7 bases from J, the junction kept 13 bases outside the gene matches. Written as DNA, the CDR3 is TGCAGCGCCGTTCCGGGACAGGGTATGAGTGGCTACACCTTC. It is translated as CSAVPGQGMSGYTF.

The rearrangement joins TRBV7-6 to TRBJ1-3; no firm D call. This CDR3 is built from 15 residues. CDR1 and CDR2 (germline): SGHVS, FNYEAQ. Trimming cost V 0 bases and J 7 bases, with 13 bases left between them. CDR3 nucleotide sequence: TGTGCCAGCAGCTTAGCGGGTCCCTACGGGAACACCATATATTTT. Its protein is CASSLAGPYGNTIYF.

This clone appeared once. The V and J genes are TRBV5-1 and TRBJ2-3; 9 bases fit TRBD2. This CDR3 is 15 amino acids long. The germline CDR1 and CDR2 sequences are SGHRS and YFSETQ. V lost 4 bases and J lost 2; bases outside the gene matches: 5. The CDR3 DNA reads as TGCGCCAGCAGCCATAGCGGGAGCCCCACAGATACGCAGTATTTT. Protein: CASSHSGSPTDTQYF.

V gene TRBV6-6 combines with J gene TRBJ2-2, with a possible D match to TRBD1 (6 bases). With 7 bases removed from V and 1 base from J, the gap between germline ends came to 10 bases. Germline CDR1 and CDR2: MNHNY and SVGAGI (reference sequence). The CDR3 is made up of 14 amino acids. The CDR3 DNA follows: TGTGCCAGCAAGAAGACAGGGAACACCGGGGAGCTGTTTTTT. Its protein product is CASKKTGNTGELFF.

The chain employs TRBV28 and TRBJ2-1; 9 bases are shared with TRBD2. Trimming removed 5 bases from V and 5 bases from J; junction bases left unmatched: 13. This CDR3 is built from 17 residues. CDR1 is MDHEN and CDR2 is SYDVKM in the germline V gene. CDR3 amino acids: CASSAPEWREGHNEQFF. The CDR3 DNA sequence: TGTGCCAGCAGTGCCCCTGAATGGCGGGAGGGCCACAATGAGCAGTTCTTC.

This clone was counted a single time. The chain couples TRBV5-8 to TRBJ1-5, with 7 bases that match TRBD1. Germline CDR1 and CDR2: SGHTS and YDEGEE. Trimming removed 1 base from V and 9 bases from J; junction bases left unmatched: 10. This CDR3 has 15 amino acids. The CDR3 region is CASSLYIGGGRPQHF. CDR3 nucleotide sequence: TGTGCCAGCAGCTTGTATATAGGGGGCGGTAGGCCCCAGCATTTT.

The chain carries TRBV27 and TRBJ1-1; possibly TRBD1 for D (6 bases). There are 13 residues in the CDR3. The ends were cut back, 2 bases at V and 7 bases at J, with 11 bases in the middle. The germline V gene encodes CDR1 MNHEY and CDR2 SMNVEV (reference sequence). The CDR3 DNA reads as TGTGCCAGCAGTTTACTGGGGGCCTTTGAAGCTTTCTTT. It encodes CASSLLGAFEAFF.

V usage is TRBV7-2 and J usage is TRBJ2-7, with TRBD2 as a possible D gene (6 bases). The CDR3 runs 16 residues. V lost 4 bases and J 0 bases, leaving 16 bases between the germline ends. CDR1 is SGHTA and CDR2 is FQGNSA in the germline V gene. CDR3 DNA sequence: TGTGCCAGCAGCTCCGGGGGAGCGGGCCGCTCCTACGAGCAGTACTTC. Its protein is CASSSGGAGRSYEQYF.

The V and J genes are TRBV30 and TRBJ1-1; no clear D. This CDR3 contains 14 residues. V lost 5 bases and J lost 2, with 15 bases in between. The germline V gene has CDR1 GTSNPN and CDR2 SVGIG (reference sequence). In nucleotides, the CDR3 is TGTGCCTGGTTCCGACTTGGAAGAAACACTGAAGCTTTCTTT. Translating it yields CAWFRLGRNTEAFF.

The chain links TRBV5-1 to TRBJ2-5, with 8 bases lining up with TRBD2. Germline-derived CDR1 and CDR2 are SGHRS and YFSETQ. The CDR3 has 15 residues. V lost 4 bases and J lost 2; bases outside the gene matches: 7. The chain's CDR3 is CASSGGLALQETQYF. Here the CDR3 DNA reads TGCGCCAGCAGCGGTGGACTAGCTTTACAAGAGACCCAGTACTTC.

The chain has TRBV7-3 and TRBJ2-3; D is possibly TRBD2 (6 bases). The germline V gene has CDR1 SGHTA and CDR2 FQGTGA. The CDR3 is 19 amino acids. Trimming cost V 0 bases and J 0 bases, with 19 bases left between them. This chain's CDR3 is CASSLTGTLSGASTDTQYF. The CDR3 DNA follows: TGTGCCAGCAGCTTAACGGGAACCCTCTCGGGAGCAAGCACAGATACGCAGTATTTT.

This clone was seen a single time. V gene TRBV18 combines with J gene TRBJ1-5; 9 nucleotides line up with TRBD1. Losses at the gene ends were 3 bases for V and 8 bases for J; bases not matched to a gene: 8. There are 15 residues in the CDR3. Germline CDR1 reads KGHSH; CDR2 reads LQKENI. The CDR3 bases are TGTGCCAGCTCACCGACCCCGGGACAGGGAGAGCCCCAGCATTTT. Protein: CASSPTPGQGEPQHF.

This clone occurred a few times. The chain carries TRBV7-3 and TRBJ2-1; perhaps TRBD2 as D (6 bases). The germline V and J ends were trimmed by 3 bases and 7 bases, with 13 bases remaining between them. Germline assignment: CDR1 SGHTA and CDR2 FQGTGA. This CDR3 is 14 amino acids long. As DNA, the CDR3 is TGTGCCAGCAGCTTTCTCGGAGGGTCGAATGAGCAGTTCTTC. This sequence encodes CASSFLGGSNEQFF.